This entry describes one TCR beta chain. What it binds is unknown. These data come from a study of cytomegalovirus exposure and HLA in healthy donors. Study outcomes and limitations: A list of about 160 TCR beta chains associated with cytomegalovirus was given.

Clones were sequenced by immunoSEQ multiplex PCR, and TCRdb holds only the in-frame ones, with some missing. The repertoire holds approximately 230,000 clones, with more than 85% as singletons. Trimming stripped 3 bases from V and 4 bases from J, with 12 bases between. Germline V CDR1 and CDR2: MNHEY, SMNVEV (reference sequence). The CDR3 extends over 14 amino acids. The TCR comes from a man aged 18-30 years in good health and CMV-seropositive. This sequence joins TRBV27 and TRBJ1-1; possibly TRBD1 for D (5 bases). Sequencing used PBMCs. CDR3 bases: TGTGCCAGCAGTTTCAACGCCGGGGGCACTGAAGCTTTCTTT. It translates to CASSFNAGGTEAFF.